The source of this T cell receptor (beta chain) is a study of beta chain features in type 1 diabetes. Expressed TCRB transcripts were sequenced because the entire RNA isolate underwent reverse transcription. Method: immunoSEQ multiplex PCR; TCRdb's copy keeps in-frame clones and lacks some. Found here are a few hundred thousand clones, about 15% of them singletons; the top ten hold less than 0.02%. Study-wide results and caveats: Cells carrying high TCR expression could end up over-represented when cDNA is sequenced. Among all four CD4+ subsets, Type 1 diabetes patients had TCRB CDR3s that were moderately but significantly shorter. A possible short-template PCR bias applies equally to patients and controls. Insertions at VDJ junctions were less frequent in type 1 diabetes patients. These patients also deleted more nucleotides at the same junctions.

Worth noting for this clone: What it binds is unknown.

This CDR3 is 13 amino acids long. V was clipped by 5 bases and J by 6 bases; unmatched bases: 5. The germline V gene encodes CDR1 MNHEY and CDR2 SVGAGI. The clonotype originates from a man younger than 30 with type 1 diabetes. This chain uses TRBV6-5 with TRBJ2-7, with 9 positions matching TRBD1. The specimen sequenced was naive CD4+ T cells from blood. CDR3 amino acids: CASSPRTGAEQYF. CDR3 DNA sequence: TGTGCCAGCAGTCCCAGGACAGGGGCCGAGCAGTACTTC.